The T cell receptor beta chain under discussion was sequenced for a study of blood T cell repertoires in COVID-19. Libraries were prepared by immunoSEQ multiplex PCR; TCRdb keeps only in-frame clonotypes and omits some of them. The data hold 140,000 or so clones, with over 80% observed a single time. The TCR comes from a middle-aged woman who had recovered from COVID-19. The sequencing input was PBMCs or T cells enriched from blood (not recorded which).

CDR3 in DNA: TGTGCCAGCAGTTTGGGTAGCGAGCAGTTCTTC. Protein sequence: CASSLGSEQFF. V is TRBV12-3 or TRBV12-4 and J is TRBJ2-1; D remains unclear. The CDR3 loop spans 11 amino acids. The V end was cut by 3 bases, the J end by 10 bases, with 7 bases between.